The sequence of this TCR beta chain was determined in a study of blood T cell repertoires in COVID-19. Overall study context: The United States, Italy and Spain were the sources of the acute and convalescent COVID-19 samples.

Enrolled during active infection, Seattle patients were then followed longitudinally. This clone was picked up one time. There are 12 residues in the CDR3. The V end lost 7 bases, the J end lost 7 bases, and 8 bases lay between the germline ends. Germline loops: CDR1 SNHLY, CDR2 FYNNEI. Measured with immunoSEQ multiplex PCR; TCRdb has only the in-frame clones, and not every one. This table holds 270,000 or so clones, about 90% found once. This sequence originates from a woman aged 25 to 39 with COVID-19, enrolled during active disease. The sample taken for sequencing was peripheral blood. This chain uses TRBV2 with TRBJ1-6; the D is unclear. Here the CDR3 reads CASKEGNSPLHF. CDR3 bases: TGTGCCAGCAAAGAGGGAAATTCACCCCTCCACTTT.